A selection of T cell receptor beta chains follows, all from one sample in a study of shared clonotypes between healthy human individuals. Generated by immunoSEQ multiplex PCR, the TCRdb table keeps only in-frame clones and is missing some. The sample has about 380,000 clones, approximately 97% seen once. Material: memory CD8+ T cells sorted from blood. The receptor set was obtained from a man aged 30 to 39 in good health. The CDR3 runs from the conserved cysteine through the conserved F or W. The D gene is left open where the match is weak. Rows give clone size only sometimes, using once, few, many, or a class for an expanded clone.

j_call	v_call	cdr3_length	clone_size	d_call	cdr3_nt	cdr3_aa
TRBJ1-1	TRBV5-1	15	NA	NA	TGCGCCAGCAGCCCCAGGAGGGTAAGGGGGACTGAAGCTTTCTTT	CASSPRRVRGTEAFF
TRBJ1-5	TRBV28	15	NA	NA	TGTGCCAGCAGCCCAGGGAGAGGGAGCAATCAGCCCCAGCATTTT	CASSPGRGSNQPQHF
TRBJ2-1	TRBV7-3	15	NA	TRBD2	TGTGCCAGCAGCCTAGCGGGAGGGCCGTACAATGAGCAGTTCTTC	CASSLAGGPYNEQFF
TRBJ1-4	TRBV27	14	NA	TRBD1	TGTGCCAGCAGTCGCCGGGACAGGGGTGAAAAACTGTTTTTT	CASSRRDRGEKLFF
TRBJ2-7	TRBV16	13	NA	NA	TGTGCCAGCAGCCAATTCTTACCCTACGAGCAGTACTTC	CASSQFLPYEQYF
TRBJ2-1	TRBV20-1	11	NA	NA	TGCAGTGCTAGCTTGATTGATGAGCAGTTCTTC	CSASLIDEQFF
TRBJ1-2	TRBV6-5	15	NA	NA	TGTGCCAGCAGTTACTCTGCGGGCAGTTACTATGGCTACACCTTC	CASSYSAGSYYGYTF
TRBJ1-1	TRBV29-1	13	NA	NA	TGCAGCGTTGAATGGAGTAGGGATACTGAAGCTTTCTTT	CSVEWSRDTEAFF
TRBJ1-3	TRBV7-9	14	once	NA	TGTGCCAGCAGCTTACCCGGGCACGGAAACACCATATATTTT	CASSLPGHGNTIYF
TRBJ2-1	TRBV10-3	17	NA	TRBD2	TGTGCCATCAGTCCCCTCCTGACTAGCGGGAGGGACAATGAGCAGTTCTTC	CAISPLLTSGRDNEQFF
TRBJ2-7	TRBV29-1	11	NA	NA	TGCAGCGCACAGGTCTCCTACGAGCAGTACTTC	CSAQVSYEQYF
TRBJ2-7	TRBV28	14	NA	NA	TGTGCCAGCAGCTGGATGACGGCCCTCTACGAGCAGTACTTC	CASSWMTALYEQYF
TRBJ2-5	TRBV28	18	NA	NA	TGTGCCAGCAGTACCTTTGGGGCTAGTACTGGGTTCCAAGAGACCCAGTACTTC	CASSTFGASTGFQETQYF
TRBJ2-5	TRBV7-6	14	NA	TRBD2	TGTGCCAGCAGCCCTCGGACTAGCGGGGAGACCCAGTACTTC	CASSPRTSGETQYF
TRBJ1-1	TRBV10-1	10	NA	NA	TGCGCCAGCATATCCGCTGAAGCTTTCTTT	CASISAEAFF
TRBJ1-1	TRBV7-9	13	NA	NA	TGTGCCAGCAGCCCCGGACTGACCACTGAAGCTTTCTTT	CASSPGLTTEAFF
TRBJ1-3	TRBV7-9	15	NA	TRBD1	TGTGCCAGCAGCTTAGCCACAGGGGGAGGAAACACCATATATTTT	CASSLATGGGNTIYF
TRBJ2-7	TRBV2	15	NA	NA	TGTGCCAGCAGTGGAAGTAGCCAGATCTTCTACGAGCAGTACTTC	CASSGSSQIFYEQYF
TRBJ2-3	TRBV19	15	NA	TRBD2	TGTGCCAGTAGTGGACGGGAGGGCAGGACAGATACGCAGTATTTT	CASSGREGRTDTQYF
TRBJ1-1	TRBV27	18	NA	TRBD1	TGTGCCAGCAGTCTGAGGATAGACAGGGGCGGGGAGAACACTGAAGCTTTCTTT	CASSLRIDRGGENTEAFF
TRBJ2-7	TRBV29-1	11	NA	NA	TGCAGCGTTGGGGACAACTACGAGCAGTACTTC	CSVGDNYEQYF
TRBJ1-1	TRBV27	15	NA	NA	TGTGCCAGCAGTTTCGAGGGGGGGCAAGGCACTGAAGCTTTCTTT	CASSFEGGQGTEAFF
TRBJ2-5	TRBV18	13	NA	NA	TGTGCCAGCTCACCACTCCAGGGGGAGGCCCAGTACTTC	CASSPLQGEAQYF
TRBJ1-3	TRBV28	13	NA	NA	TGTGCCAGCAGTTTTTCGGTCGAGGACACCATATATTTT	CASSFSVEDTIYF
TRBJ2-5	TRBV7-9	12	NA	NA	TGTGCCAGCAGTCTTTACCACGAGACCCAGTACTTC	CASSLYHETQYF
TRBJ2-3	TRBV10-1	21	NA	TRBD2	TGCGCCAGCAGGGAACCACCGGGACTAGCGGGACCCAATGCTTGCACAGATACGCAGTATTTT	CASREPPGLAGPNACTDTQYF
TRBJ2-7	TRBV5-1	14	NA	NA	TGCGCCAGCAGCTTGTATGGTGTAGCCTACGAGCAGTACTTC	CASSLYGVAYEQYF
TRBJ2-7	TRBV28	13	NA	NA	TGTGCCAGCAGTTTGGGACGACGGTACGAGCAGTACTTC	CASSLGRRYEQYF
TRBJ1-3	TRBV6-1	17	NA	NA	TGTGCCAGCAGTGAACAAATGGGACCGCGCTCTGGAAACACCATATATTTT	CASSEQMGPRSGNTIYF
TRBJ1-1	TRBV28	14	NA	NA	TGTGCCAGCAGGTATCAGGGAGAGGGCACTGAAGCTTTCTTT	CASRYQGEGTEAFF
TRBJ2-7	TRBV28	16	NA	NA	TGTGCCAGCAGTTTACTCCGGGACTTAGGGTCCCGACCGCAGTACTTC	CASSLLRDLGSRPQYF
TRBJ2-1	TRBV7-9	15	once	TRBD2	TGTGCCAGCCAGACTAGCGGGAGGGTTGGAGATGAGCAGTTCTTC	CASQTSGRVGDEQFF
TRBJ1-5	TRBV28	18	NA	TRBD1	TGTGCCAGCACCGACCCCGGGACAGGGGTCCTCAGCAATCAGCCCCAGCATTTT	CASTDPGTGVLSNQPQHF
TRBJ2-1	TRBV30	13	NA	TRBD1	TGTGCCTGGGAATACCGGACAGGCGATGAGCAGTTCTTC	CAWEYRTGDEQFF
TRBJ2-1	TRBV20-1	11	NA	NA	TGCAGTGCTAGCCCCGGGAGCCAGCAGTTCTTC	CSASPGSQQFF
TRBJ2-4	TRBV20-1	10	NA	NA	TGCAGTGCTAGGAGGAACATTCAGTACTTC	CSARRNIQYF
TRBJ2-4	TRBV7-3	15	NA	NA	TGTGCCAGCAGCTTAAAGGCGGGCGCCAAAAACATTCAGTACTTC	CASSLKAGAKNIQYF
TRBJ2-7	TRBV9	15	once	TRBD2	TGTGCCAGCAGCAGAACCGGGACTAGCGGGAGAGGGCAGTACTTC	CASSRTGTSGRGQYF
TRBJ2-1	TRBV6-4	15	NA	TRBD2	TGTGCCAGCAGTCGAACTAGCGGGAAATACAATGAGCAGTTCTTC	CASSRTSGKYNEQFF
TRBJ2-7	TRBV6-1	13	NA	TRBD2	TGTGCCACCTGTAGCGGGAGGTGCTACGAGCAGTACTTC	CATCSGRCYEQYF
TRBJ2-3	TRBV7-9	15	NA	NA	TGTGCCAGCAGCCCCAGCGGTTCTAGCACAGATACGCAGTATTTT	CASSPSGSSTDTQYF
TRBJ1-2	TRBV7-2	13	NA	TRBD1	TGTGCCAGCAGCTTTGACAGGGCCGGGGGCTACACCTTC	CASSFDRAGGYTF
TRBJ2-7	TRBV5-4	16	NA	NA	TGTGCCAGCAGCCTGGGAACTAGACAGAGCTCCTACGAGCAGTACTTC	CASSLGTRQSSYEQYF
TRBJ2-3	TRBV10-2	15	NA	NA	TGCGCCAGCAGTGACCCAGCAGGGGTGGTGGATACGCAGTATTTT	CASSDPAGVVDTQYF
TRBJ1-2	TRBV28	13	NA	TRBD1	TGTGCCAGCAGTAGGCCACAGGGGAATGGCTACACCTTC	CASSRPQGNGYTF
TRBJ2-5	TRBV5-1	14	NA	NA	TGTGCCAGCAGCTTGTCCGGGAGTTGGGAGACCCAGTACTTC	CASSLSGSWETQYF
TRBJ2-7	TRBV18	15	once	NA	TGTGCCAGCTCACCAACCTCGGGTACTGGCTACGAGCAGTACTTC	CASSPTSGTGYEQYF
TRBJ1-2	TRBV7-2	15	NA	NA	TGTGCCAGCACCTTAGGAACAGGGCGGGGGTATGGCTACACCTTC	CASTLGTGRGYGYTF